This entry is about one T cell receptor (beta chain). The antigen remains undetermined. Each of the CD4+ naive, central memory, regulatory and stem cell-like memory populations was sorted via CD45RO/CCR7/CD25/CD127/CD95/CD27. CDR3 length equals 13 residues. Germline CDR1 and CDR2: GTSNPN and SVGIG (reference sequence). Trimming shortened V by 0 bases and J by 3 bases, and 6 bases separated the two germline ends. This entry is derived from a study of beta chain features in type 1 diabetes. The study's findings and limits: Naive, central memory and regulatory TCRB repertoires appeared more similar among patients than healthy donors. Moderate but significant shortening of TCRB CDR3s was recorded in all four CD4+ subsets from Type 1 diabetes patients.

Of the isolated RNA, all was reverse transcribed, and so the sequenced material was expressed TCRB transcripts. Assay: immunoSEQ multiplex PCR; the TCRdb copy retains only in-frame clones and omits some. The table has 600,000 to 700,000 clones, 13% seen once. The TCR comes from a man aged 18 to 29 with type 1 diabetes. Sequencing input: naive CD4+ T cells from blood. The V and J genes are TRBV30 and TRBJ1-3; tentatively, D is TRBD1 (5 bases). The CDR3 protein is CAWSVDSGNTIYF. The CDR3 DNA reads TGTGCCTGGAGTGTAGACAGTGGAAACACCATATATTTT.